Detailed here is one T cell receptor beta chain. Antigen: not known. Clones were sequenced by immunoSEQ multiplex PCR, and TCRdb holds only the in-frame ones, with some missing. Of tens of thousands of clones listed, roughly four fifths are singletons. CDR3 length: 14 residues. Looked up from germline, CDR1 is SQVTM and CDR2 is ANQGSEA. V shed 7 bases and J shed 4 bases, with 17 bases lying between them. This sample was included in a study of CD8 T cell repertoires and HIV-1 epitope variants. Study overall: Twenty-five autologous and known Gag and Nef epitope variant peptides each stimulated T cells separately. Controls were a CMV, EBV and flu pool, Ebola AY9, and no peptide. T cells were cultured for 9 to 11 days with cytokines added on days 3 and 7. Study-wide points: About five clonotypes recognized Nef KF9, one HW9, none TAALDMSHF.

The sequencing input was uncultured baseline CD8+ T cells from peripheral blood mononuclear cells (PBMCs). This clonotype was sampled from a male donor with HIV. The V and J genes are TRBV29-1 and TRBJ1-3, with TRBD1 as a possible D gene (6 bases). The CDR3 coding sequence is TGCAGCGGGACCCTACAGGGACCGGGAAACACCATATATTTT. It specifies CSGTLQGPGNTIYF.